Following are 3 T cell receptor beta chains from one sample sequenced in a study of neurological immune-mediated disorders. In TCRdb, the 5' RACE reads were re-called with MiXCR into one record per CDR3 protein. Of roughly 80,000 distinct CDR3 sequences in the sample, roughly 18% were seen once. Sequenced sample: PBMCs. The origin of the receptors is a woman aged 40 to 55 in good health.

This clonotype was seen many times. The chain uses TRBV7-2 and TRBJ2-7; TRBD1 might be the D (6 bases). Per germline, CDR1 SGHTA and CDR2 FQGNSA. The CDR3 consists of 15 residues. Trimming stripped 3 bases from V and 4 bases from J, with 16 bases between. The CDR3 reads CASSFVRGQGYEQYF. The CDR3, as DNA: TGTGCCAGCAGCTTTGTCCGGGGCCAGGGGTACGAGCAGTACTTC.

This clonotype was recorded at least ten times. The rearrangement uses TRBV20-1 and TRBJ1-6; 7 bases agree with TRBD1. Germline lookup yields CDR1 DFQATT and CDR2 SNEGSKA (reference sequence). The CDR3 length is 13 residues. V was pared by 3 bases and J by 7 bases, with 3 bases of the junction left unmatched. The CDR3 spells CSASGGGNSPLHF. CDR3 sequence (DNA): TGCAGTGCTAGTGGAGGGGGCAATTCACCCCTCCACTTT.

This clonotype was picked up many times. The J gene is TRBJ1-1, the V gene TRBV6-2 or TRBV6-3; D unclear. Germline V gives CDR1 MNHEY, CDR2 SVGEGT. Trimming took 6 bases from V and 2 from J, leaving 7 bases between them. There are 12 residues in the CDR3. CDR3 amino acids: CASSRLNTEAFF. The DNA for the CDR3 is TGTGCCAGCAGCCGACTAAACACTGAAGCTTTCTTT.